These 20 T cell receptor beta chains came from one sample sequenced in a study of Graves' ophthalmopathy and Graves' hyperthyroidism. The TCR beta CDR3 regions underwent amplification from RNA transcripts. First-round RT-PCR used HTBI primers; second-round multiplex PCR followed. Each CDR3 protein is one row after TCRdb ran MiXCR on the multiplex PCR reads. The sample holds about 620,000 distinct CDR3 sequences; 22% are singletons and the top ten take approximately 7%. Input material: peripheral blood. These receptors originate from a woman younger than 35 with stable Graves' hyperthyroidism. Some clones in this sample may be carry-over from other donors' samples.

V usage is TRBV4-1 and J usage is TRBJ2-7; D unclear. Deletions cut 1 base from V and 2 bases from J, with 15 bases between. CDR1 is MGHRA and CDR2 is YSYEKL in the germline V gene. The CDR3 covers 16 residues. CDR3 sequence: CASSQVQGPTAYEQYF. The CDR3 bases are TGCGCCAGCAGCCAAGTTCAAGGCCCTACTGCCTACGAGCAGTACTTC.

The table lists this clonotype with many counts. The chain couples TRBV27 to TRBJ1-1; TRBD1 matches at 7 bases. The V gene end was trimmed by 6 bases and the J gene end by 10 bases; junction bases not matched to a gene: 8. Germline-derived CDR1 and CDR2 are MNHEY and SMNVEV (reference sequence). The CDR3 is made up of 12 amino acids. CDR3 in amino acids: CASSTTGRRAFF. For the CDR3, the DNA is TGTGCCAGCAGCACGACAGGGCGGCGAGCTTTCTTT.

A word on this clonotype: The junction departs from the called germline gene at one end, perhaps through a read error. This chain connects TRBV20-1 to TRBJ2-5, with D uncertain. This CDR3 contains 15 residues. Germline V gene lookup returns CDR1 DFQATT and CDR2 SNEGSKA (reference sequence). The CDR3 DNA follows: TGCAGTGTTAGTGGGTCCTTGGCGGAACAAGAGACCAAGTACTTC. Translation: CSVSGSLAEQETKYF.

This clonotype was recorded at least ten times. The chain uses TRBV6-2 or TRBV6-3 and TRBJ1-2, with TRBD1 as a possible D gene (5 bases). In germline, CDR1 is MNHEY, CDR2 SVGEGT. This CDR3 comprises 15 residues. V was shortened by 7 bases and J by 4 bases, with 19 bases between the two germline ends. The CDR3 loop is CASTTLRDGIYGYTF. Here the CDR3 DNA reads TGTGCCAGCACTACACTCAGGGACGGTATCTATGGCTACACCTTC.

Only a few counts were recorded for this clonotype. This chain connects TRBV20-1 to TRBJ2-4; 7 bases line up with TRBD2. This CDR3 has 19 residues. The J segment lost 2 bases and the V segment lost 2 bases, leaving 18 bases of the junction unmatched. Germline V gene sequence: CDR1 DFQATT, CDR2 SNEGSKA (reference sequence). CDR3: CSARNDLTGGSWTKNIQYF. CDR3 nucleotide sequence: TGCAGTGCTAGAAATGACCTCACCGGCGGGAGTTGGACCAAAAACATTCAGTACTTC.

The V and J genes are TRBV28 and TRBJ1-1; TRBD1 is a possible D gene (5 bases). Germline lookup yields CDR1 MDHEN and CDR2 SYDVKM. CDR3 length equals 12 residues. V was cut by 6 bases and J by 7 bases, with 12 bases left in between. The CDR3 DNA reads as TGTGCCAGCAGAGGGGCTCTCGATGAAGCTTTCTTT. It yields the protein CASRGALDEAFF.

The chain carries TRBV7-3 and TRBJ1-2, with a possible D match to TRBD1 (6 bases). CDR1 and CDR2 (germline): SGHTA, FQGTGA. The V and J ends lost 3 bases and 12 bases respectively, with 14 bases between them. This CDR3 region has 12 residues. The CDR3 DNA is TGTGCCAGCAGCTTTGAGGGGGGTTACCACACCTTC. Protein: CASSFEGGYHTF.

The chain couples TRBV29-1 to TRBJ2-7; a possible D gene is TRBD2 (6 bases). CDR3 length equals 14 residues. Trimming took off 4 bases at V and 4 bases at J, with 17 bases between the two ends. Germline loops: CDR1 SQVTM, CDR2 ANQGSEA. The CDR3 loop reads CSVVTSRGKYEQYF. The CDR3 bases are TGCAGCGTTGTAACTTCGCGGGGCAAATACGAGCAGTACTTC.

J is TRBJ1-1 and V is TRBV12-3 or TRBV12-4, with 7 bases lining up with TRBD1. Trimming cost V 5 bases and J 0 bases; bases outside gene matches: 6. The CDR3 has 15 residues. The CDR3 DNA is TGTGCCAGCAGTAGCTGGGGACAGTTGAACACTGAAGCTTTCTTT. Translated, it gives CASSSWGQLNTEAFF.

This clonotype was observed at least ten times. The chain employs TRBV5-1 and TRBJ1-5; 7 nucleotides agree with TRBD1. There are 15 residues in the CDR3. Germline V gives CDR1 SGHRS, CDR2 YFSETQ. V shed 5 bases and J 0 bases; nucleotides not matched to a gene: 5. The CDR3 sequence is CASRMGTDSNQPQHF. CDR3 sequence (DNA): TGCGCCAGCAGGATGGGGACAGATAGCAATCAGCCCCAGCATTTT.

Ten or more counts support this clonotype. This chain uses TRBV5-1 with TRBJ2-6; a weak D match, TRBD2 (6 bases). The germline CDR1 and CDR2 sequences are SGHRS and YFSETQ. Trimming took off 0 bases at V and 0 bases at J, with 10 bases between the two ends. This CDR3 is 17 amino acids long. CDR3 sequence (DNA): TGCGCCAGCAGCTTGGAGGGACTGAACTCTGGGGCCAACGTCCTGACTTTC. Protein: CASSLEGLNSGANVLTF.

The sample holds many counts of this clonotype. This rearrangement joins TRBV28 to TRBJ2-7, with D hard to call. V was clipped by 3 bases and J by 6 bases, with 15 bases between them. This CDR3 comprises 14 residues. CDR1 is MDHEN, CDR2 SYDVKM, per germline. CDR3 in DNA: TGTGCCAGCAGTTTGGTAGTTCTGTCTCGCGAGCAGTACTTC. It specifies CASSLVVLSREQYF.

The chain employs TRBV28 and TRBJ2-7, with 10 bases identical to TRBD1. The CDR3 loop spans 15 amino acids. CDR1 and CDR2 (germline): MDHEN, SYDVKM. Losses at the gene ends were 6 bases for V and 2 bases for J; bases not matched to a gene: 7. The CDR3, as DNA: TGTGCCAGCAGGCCGACCGGGACAGGGGCCTACGAGCAGTACTTC. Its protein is CASRPTGTGAYEQYF. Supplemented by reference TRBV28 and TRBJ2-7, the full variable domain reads DVKVTQSSRYLVKRTGEKVFLECVQDMDHENMFWYRQDPGLGLRLIYFSYDVKMKEKGDIPEGYSVSREKKERFSLILESASTNQTSMYLCASRPTGTGAYEQYFGPGTRLTVT.

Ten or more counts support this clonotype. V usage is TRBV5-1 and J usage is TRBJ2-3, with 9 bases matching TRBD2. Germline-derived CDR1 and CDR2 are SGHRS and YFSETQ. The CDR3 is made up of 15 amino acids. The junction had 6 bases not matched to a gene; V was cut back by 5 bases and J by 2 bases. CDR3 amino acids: CASREAGGSTDTQYF. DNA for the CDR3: TGCGCCAGCAGGGAAGCGGGGGGATCCACAGATACGCAGTATTTT.

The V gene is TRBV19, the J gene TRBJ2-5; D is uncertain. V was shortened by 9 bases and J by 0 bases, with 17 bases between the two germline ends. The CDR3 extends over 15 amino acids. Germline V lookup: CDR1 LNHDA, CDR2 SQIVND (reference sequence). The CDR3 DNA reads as TGTGCCAGCCAAACCCATGTAAGAAACCAAGAGACCCAGTACTTC. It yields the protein CASQTHVRNQETQYF.

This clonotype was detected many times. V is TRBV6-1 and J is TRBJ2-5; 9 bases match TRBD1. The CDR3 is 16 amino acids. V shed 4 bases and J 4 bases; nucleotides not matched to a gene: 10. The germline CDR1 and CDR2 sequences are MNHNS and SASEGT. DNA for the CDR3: TGTGCCAGCAGTGGCGCACTGGGACAGGGAGGAGAGACCCAGTACTTC. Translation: CASSGALGQGGETQYF.

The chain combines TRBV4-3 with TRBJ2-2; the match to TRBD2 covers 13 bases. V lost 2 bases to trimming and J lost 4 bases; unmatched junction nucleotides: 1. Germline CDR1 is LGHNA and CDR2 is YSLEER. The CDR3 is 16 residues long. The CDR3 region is CASSQRLAGGTGELFF. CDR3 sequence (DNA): TGCGCCAGCAGCCAAAGACTAGCGGGGGGCACCGGGGAGCTGTTTTTT.

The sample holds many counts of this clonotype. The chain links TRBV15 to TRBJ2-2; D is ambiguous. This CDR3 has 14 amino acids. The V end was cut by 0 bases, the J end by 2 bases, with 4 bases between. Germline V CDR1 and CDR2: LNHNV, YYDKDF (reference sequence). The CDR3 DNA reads TGTGCCACCAGCAGAGACCCCAACACCGGGGAGCTGTTTTTT. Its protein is CATSRDPNTGELFF.

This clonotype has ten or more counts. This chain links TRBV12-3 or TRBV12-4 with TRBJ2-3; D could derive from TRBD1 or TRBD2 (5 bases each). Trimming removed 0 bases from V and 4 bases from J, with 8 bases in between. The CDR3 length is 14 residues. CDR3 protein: CASSLAGVADTQYF. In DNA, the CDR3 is TGTGCCAGCAGTTTAGCGGGGGTGGCAGATACGCAGTATTTT.

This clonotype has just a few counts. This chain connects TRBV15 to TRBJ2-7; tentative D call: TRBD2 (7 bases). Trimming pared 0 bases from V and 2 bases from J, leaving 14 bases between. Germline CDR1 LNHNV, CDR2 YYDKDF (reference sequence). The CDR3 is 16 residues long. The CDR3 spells CATSRDLGEGAYEQYF. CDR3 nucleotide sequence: TGTGCCACCAGCAGAGATTTGGGGGAGGGGGCCTACGAGCAGTACTTC.